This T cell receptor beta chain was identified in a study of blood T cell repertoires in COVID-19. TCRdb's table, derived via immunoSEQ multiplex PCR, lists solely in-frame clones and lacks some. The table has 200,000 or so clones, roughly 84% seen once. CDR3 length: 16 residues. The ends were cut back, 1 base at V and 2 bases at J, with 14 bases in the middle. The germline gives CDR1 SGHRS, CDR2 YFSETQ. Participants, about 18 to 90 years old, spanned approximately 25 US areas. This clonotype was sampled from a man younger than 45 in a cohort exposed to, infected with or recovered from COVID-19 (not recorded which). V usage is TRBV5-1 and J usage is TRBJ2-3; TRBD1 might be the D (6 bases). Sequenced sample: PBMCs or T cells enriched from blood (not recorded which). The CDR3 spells CASSLNIQGPTDTQYF. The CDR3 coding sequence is TGCGCCAGCAGCTTGAACATACAGGGCCCCACAGATACGCAGTATTTT.